Presented here are 7 T cell receptor beta chains from one specimen sequenced in a study of CD8 T cells in Susac syndrome. The RNA input was roughly 0.5 to 1 ug, and it was reverse transcribed with random hexamers. TCRdb reanalysed the immunoSEQ multiplex PCR reads using MiXCR and keeps one entry per CDR3 protein. Of roughly 88,000 distinct CDR3 sequences in the sample, approximately 96% were seen once. The sample taken for sequencing was CD8+ T cells from PBMCs. The source is a human donor with Susac syndrome.

The chain joins TRBV7-9 to TRBJ2-1; 10 bases agree with TRBD2. The ends lost 3 bases at V and 9 bases at J; junction bases unmatched: 17. The CDR3 contains 18 residues. Per the germline V gene, CDR1 is SEHNR and CDR2 is FQNEAQ (reference sequence). The CDR3 sequence is CASSFSHLAGARRGEQFF. The CDR3 bases are TGTGCCAGCAGCTTCAGTCATCTAGCGGGAGCACGTCGAGGTGAGCAGTTCTTC.

This chain links TRBV20-1 with TRBJ2-7; a weak D match, TRBD2 (6 bases). The V end lost 3 bases, the J end lost 2 bases, and 11 bases lay between the germline ends. The CDR3 sequence is 13 residues long. Germline V gene lookup returns CDR1 DFQATT and CDR2 SNEGSKA (reference sequence). CDR3 DNA sequence: TGCAGTGCTAGCACGGGAGCACCCTACGAGCAGTACTTC. Its protein is CSASTGAPYEQYF.

The V call is TRBV2, the J call TRBJ1-4, with 7 bases lining up with TRBD1. Trimming cost V 5 bases and J 3 bases; bases outside gene matches: 3. Germline CDR1 is SNHLY and CDR2 is FYNNEI. The CDR3 sequence is 14 residues long. The CDR3 DNA reads TGTGCCAGCAGTACAGGGGCGGCTAATGAAAAACTGTTTTTT. Its translation is CASSTGAANEKLFF.

This rearrangement joins TRBV9 to TRBJ2-6; weak D call: TRBD1 (6 bases). V was clipped by 3 bases and J by 2 bases, with 6 bases between them. The CDR3 runs to 14 residues. The germline gives CDR1 SGDLS, CDR2 YYNGEE. The CDR3 nucleotides are TGTGCCAGCAGCGAGGGGGCTGGGGCCAACGTCCTGACTTTC. Its protein product is CASSEGAGANVLTF. Full variable domain (missing parts from reference TRBV9 and TRBJ2-6): DSGVTQTPKHLITATGQRVTLRCSPRSGDLSVYWYQQSLDQGLQFLIQYYNGEERAKGNILERFSAQQFPDLHSELNLSSLELGDSALYFCASSEGAGANVLTFGAGSRLTVL.

J is TRBJ2-2 and V is TRBV29-1; a weak D match, TRBD2 (6 bases). V gave up 7 bases and J gave up 1 base, with 13 bases separating them. CDR1 is SQVTM and CDR2 is ANQGSEA in the germline V gene. The CDR3 extends over 14 amino acids. The CDR3 loop reads CSAQGRENTGELFF. CDR3 sequence (DNA): TGCAGCGCCCAAGGGCGGGAGAACACCGGGGAGCTGTTTTTT.

This chain joins TRBV20-1 and TRBJ1-2; 7 positions match TRBD1. The germline CDR1 and CDR2 sequences are DFQATT and SNEGSKA (reference sequence). The CDR3 totals 13 residues. J lost 6 bases, V lost 8 bases, and 12 bases had no gene match. The DNA of the CDR3 is TGCAGTCTACAAGGGGGCGAAGTGGATGGCTACACCTTC. This translates into CSLQGGEVDGYTF.

The sample holds one count of this clonotype. The gene calls are TRBV7-8 and TRBJ2-3; 10 nucleotides align to TRBD1. The CDR3 sequence is 16 residues long. Germline loops: CDR1 SGHVS, CDR2 FQNEAQ. J was trimmed by 0 bases and V by 5 bases; bases with no gene match: 5. This chain's CDR3 is CASSPRQGASTDTQYF. CDR3 nucleotide sequence: TGTGCCAGCAGCCCGCGACAGGGGGCAAGCACAGATACGCAGTATTTT.